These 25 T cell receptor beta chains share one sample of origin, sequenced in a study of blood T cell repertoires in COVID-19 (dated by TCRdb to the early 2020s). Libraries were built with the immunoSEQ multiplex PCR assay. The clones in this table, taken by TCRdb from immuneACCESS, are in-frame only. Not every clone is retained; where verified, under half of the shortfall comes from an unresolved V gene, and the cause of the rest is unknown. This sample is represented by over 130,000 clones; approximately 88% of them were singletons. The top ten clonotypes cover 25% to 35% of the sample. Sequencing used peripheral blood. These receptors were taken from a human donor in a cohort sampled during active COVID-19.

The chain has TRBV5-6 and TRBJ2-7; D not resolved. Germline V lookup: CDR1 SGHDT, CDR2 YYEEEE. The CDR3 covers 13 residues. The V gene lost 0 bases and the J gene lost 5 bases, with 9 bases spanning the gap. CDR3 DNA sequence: TGTGCCAGCAGCTTGGGCGGATCGGACGAGCAGTACTTC. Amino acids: CASSLGGSDEQYF.

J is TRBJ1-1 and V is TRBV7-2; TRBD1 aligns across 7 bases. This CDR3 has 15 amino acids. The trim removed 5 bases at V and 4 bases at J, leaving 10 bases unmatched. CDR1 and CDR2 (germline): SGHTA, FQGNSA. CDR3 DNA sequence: TGTGCCAGCAGCATTAAGACAGGGCCCGCCACTGAAGCTTTCTTT. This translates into CASSIKTGPATEAFF.

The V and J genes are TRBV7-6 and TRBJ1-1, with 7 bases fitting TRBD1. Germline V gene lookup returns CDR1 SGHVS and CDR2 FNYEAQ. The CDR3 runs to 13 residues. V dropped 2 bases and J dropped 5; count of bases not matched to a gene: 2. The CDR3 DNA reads TGTGCCAGCAGCTTAACAGGGGATACTGAAGCTTTCTTT. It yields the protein CASSLTGDTEAFF.

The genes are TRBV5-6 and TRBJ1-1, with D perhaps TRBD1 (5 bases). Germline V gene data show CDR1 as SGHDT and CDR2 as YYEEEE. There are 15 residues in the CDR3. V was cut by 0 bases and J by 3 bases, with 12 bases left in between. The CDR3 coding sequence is TGTGCCAGCAGCTTGGAACCGGGGGGTCACACTGAAGCTTTCTTT. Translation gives CASSLEPGGHTEAFF.

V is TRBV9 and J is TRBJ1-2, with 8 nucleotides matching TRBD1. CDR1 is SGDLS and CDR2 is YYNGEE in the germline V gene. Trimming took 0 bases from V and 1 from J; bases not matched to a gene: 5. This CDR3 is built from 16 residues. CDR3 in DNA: TGTGCCAGCAGCGTAGGGGGACAGGCGCTTAACTATGGCTACACCTTC. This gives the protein CASSVGGQALNYGYTF.

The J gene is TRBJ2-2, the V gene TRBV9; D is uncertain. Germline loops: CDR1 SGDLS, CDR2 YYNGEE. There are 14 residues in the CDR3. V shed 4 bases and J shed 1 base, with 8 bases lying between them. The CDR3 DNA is TGTGCCAGCAGCCCCCGACAGAACACCGGGGAGCTGTTTTTT. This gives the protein CASSPRQNTGELFF. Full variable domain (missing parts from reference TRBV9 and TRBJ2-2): DSGVTQTPKHLITATGQRVTLRCSPRSGDLSVYWYQQSLDQGLQFLIQYYNGEERAKGNILERFSAQQFPDLHSELNLSSLELGDSALYFCASSPRQNTGELFFGEGSRLTVL.

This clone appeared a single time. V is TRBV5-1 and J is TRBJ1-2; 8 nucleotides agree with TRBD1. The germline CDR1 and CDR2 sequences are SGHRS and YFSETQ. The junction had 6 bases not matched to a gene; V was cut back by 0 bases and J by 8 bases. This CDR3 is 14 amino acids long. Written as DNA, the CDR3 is TGCGCCAGCAGCTTGGATCAGGGGGCGAGGGGCTACACCTTC. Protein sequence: CASSLDQGARGYTF.

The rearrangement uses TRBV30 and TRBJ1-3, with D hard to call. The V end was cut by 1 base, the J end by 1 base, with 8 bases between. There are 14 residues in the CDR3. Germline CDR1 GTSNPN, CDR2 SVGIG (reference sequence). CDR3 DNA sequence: TGTGCCTGGAGTGCCCCAGGATCTGGAAACACCATATATTTT. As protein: CAWSAPGSGNTIYF.

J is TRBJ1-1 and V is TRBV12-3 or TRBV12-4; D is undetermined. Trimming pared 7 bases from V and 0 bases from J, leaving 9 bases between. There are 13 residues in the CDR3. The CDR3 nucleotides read TGTGCCAGCAACCAGGTTCTGAACACTGAAGCTTTCTTT. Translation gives CASNQVLNTEAFF.

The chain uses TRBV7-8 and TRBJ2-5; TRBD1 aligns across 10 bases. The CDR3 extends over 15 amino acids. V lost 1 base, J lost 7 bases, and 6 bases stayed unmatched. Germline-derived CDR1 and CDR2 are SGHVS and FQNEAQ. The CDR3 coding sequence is TGTGCCAGCAGCTTAGATGGGACAGGGGACGGGACCCAGTACTTC. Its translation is CASSLDGTGDGTQYF.

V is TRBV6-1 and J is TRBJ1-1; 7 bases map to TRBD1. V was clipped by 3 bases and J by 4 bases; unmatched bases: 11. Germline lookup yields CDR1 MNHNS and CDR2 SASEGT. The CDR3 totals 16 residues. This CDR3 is CASSEIGTVLSTEAFF. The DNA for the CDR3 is TGTGCCAGCAGTGAGATCGGGACAGTCTTGAGCACTGAAGCTTTCTTT.

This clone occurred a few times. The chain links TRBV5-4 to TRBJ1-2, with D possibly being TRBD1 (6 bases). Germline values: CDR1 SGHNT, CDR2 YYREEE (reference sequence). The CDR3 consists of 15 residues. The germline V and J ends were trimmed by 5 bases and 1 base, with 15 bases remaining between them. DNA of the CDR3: TGTGCCAGCAGACTTGCCGGGACAATTAACTATGGCTACACCTTC. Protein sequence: CASRLAGTINYGYTF.

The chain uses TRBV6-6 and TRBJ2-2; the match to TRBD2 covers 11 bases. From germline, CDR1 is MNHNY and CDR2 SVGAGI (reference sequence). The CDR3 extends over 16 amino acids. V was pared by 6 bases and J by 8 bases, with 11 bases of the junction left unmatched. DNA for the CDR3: TGTGCCAGCAGCAAACTAGCGGGGGAAGTTTTGGGGGAGCTGTTTTTT. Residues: CASSKLAGEVLGELFF.

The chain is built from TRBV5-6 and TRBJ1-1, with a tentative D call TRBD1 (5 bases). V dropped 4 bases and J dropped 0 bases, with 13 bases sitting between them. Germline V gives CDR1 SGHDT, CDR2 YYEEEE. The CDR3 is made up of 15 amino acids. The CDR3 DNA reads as TGTGCCAGCAGCCCCGGGACTGTTGTGAACACTGAAGCTTTCTTT. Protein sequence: CASSPGTVVNTEAFF.

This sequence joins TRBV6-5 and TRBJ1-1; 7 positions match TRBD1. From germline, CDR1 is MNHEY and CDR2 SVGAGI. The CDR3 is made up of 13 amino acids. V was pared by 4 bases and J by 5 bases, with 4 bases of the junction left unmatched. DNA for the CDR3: TGTGCCAGCAGTTCCGACAGGGCTACTGAAGCTTTCTTT. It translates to CASSSDRATEAFF.

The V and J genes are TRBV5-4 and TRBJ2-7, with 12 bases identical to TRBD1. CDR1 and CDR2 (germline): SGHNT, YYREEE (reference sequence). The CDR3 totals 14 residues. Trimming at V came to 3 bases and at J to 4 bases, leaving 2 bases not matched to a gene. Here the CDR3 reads CASSWDRGPYEQYF. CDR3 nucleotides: TGTGCCAGCAGCTGGGACAGGGGGCCATACGAGCAGTACTTC.

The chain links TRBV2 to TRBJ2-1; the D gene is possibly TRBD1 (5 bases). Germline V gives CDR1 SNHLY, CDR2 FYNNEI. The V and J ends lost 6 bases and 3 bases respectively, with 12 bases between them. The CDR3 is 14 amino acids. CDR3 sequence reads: CASRGPGLYNEQFF. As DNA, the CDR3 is TGTGCCAGCAGGGGGCCAGGGCTCTACAATGAGCAGTTCTTC.

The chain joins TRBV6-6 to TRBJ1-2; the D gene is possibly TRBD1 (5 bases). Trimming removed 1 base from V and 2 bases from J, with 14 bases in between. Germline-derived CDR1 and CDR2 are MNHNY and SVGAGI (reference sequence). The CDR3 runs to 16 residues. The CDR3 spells CASSYLPPRGNYGYTF. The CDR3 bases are TGTGCCAGCAGTTACTTGCCCCCACGGGGGAACTATGGCTACACCTTC.

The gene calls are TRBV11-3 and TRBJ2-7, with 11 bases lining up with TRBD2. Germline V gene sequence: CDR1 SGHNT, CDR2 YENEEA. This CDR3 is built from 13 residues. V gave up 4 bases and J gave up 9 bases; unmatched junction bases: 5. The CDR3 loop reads CASSYGTSGVQYF. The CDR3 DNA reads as TGTGCCAGCAGCTACGGGACTAGCGGAGTGCAGTACTTC.

The CDR3, as DNA: TGTGCCAGCAGCCAAAGACCGGGAGAAACTAACTATGGCTACACCTTC. Translation gives CASSQRPGETNYGYTF. The rearrangement links TRBV3-1 (or the pseudogene TRBV3-2) to TRBJ1-2; D uncertain. This CDR3 spans 16 amino acids. CDR1 is LGHDT, CDR2 YNNKEL, per germline (reference sequence). The V end was cut by 2 bases, the J end by 0 bases, with 13 bases between.

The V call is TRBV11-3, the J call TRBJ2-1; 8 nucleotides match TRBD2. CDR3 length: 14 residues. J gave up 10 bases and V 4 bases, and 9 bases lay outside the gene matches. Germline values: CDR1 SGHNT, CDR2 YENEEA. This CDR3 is CASSSRLAPLEQFF. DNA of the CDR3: TGTGCCAGCAGCTCCCGACTAGCGCCGCTGGAGCAGTTCTTC.

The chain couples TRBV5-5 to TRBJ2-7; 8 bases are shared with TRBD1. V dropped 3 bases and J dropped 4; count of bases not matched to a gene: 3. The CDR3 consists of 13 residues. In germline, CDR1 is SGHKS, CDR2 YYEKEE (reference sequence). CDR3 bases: TGTGCCAGCAGCTGGACAGGGCTGTACGAGCAGTACTTC. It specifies CASSWTGLYEQYF.

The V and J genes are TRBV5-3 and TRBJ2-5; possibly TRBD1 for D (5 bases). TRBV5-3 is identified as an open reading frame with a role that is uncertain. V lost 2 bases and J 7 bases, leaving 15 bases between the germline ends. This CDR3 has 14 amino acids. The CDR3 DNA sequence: TGTGCCAGAAGCTTATCCCCAGGGTATGGGACCCAGTACTTC. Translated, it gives CARSLSPGYGTQYF.

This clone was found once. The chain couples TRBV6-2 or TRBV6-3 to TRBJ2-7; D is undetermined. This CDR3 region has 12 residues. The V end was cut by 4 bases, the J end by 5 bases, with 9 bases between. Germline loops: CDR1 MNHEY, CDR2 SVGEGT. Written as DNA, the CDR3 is TGTGCCAGCAGTTCGCCCGCGAACGAGCAGTACTTC. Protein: CASSSPANEQYF.

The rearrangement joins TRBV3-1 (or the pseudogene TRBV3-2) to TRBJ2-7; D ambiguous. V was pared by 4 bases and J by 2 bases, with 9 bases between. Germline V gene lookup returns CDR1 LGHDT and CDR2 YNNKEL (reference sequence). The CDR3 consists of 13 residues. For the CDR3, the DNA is TGTGCCAGCAGCCCTACCGGTACCTACGAGCAGTACTTC. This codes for CASSPTGTYEQYF.